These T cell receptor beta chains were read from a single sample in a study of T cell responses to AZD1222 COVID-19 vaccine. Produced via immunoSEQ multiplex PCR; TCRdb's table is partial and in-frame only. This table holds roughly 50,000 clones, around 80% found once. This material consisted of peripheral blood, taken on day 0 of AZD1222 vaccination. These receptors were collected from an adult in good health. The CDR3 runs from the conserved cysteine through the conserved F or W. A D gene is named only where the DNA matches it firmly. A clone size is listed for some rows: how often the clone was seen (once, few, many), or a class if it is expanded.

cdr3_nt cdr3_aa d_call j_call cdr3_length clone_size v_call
TGTGCCAGCAGCTTTTCCGGGACAGCGAATGAAAAACTGTTTTTT CASSFSGTANEKLFF TRBD1 TRBJ1-4 15 - TRBV11-2
TGTGCCAGTAGTATCAGAGGAGGGGGACATAATGAAAAACTGTTTTTT CASSIRGGGHNEKLFF - TRBJ1-4 16 - TRBV19
TGTGCCAGTAGGACAGACGGAAACACCATATATTTT CASRTDGNTIYF - TRBJ1-3 12 few TRBV19
TGTGCCAGCAGTTTCCTGGGGGCGGGGAACACCGGGGAGCTGTTTTTT CASSFLGAGNTGELFF - TRBJ2-2 16 - TRBV28
TGTGCCAGCAGCCTGGGGCCCGACATGAACACTGAAGCTTTCTTT CASSLGPDMNTEAFF - TRBJ1-1 15 - TRBV5-5
TGTGCCAGCAGCTTAGCAGCCATGACAGGGACTGAAGCTTTCTTT CASSLAAMTGTEAFF TRBD1 TRBJ1-1 15 - TRBV7-2
TGTGCCGTCAGGCCAGGGTCTGGAAACACCATATATTTT CAVRPGSGNTIYF - TRBJ1-3 13 few TRBV10-3
TGTGCCAGCAGTTACTCCGACAGGTACGAGCAGTACTTC CASSYSDRYEQYF - TRBJ2-7 13 - TRBV6-2/TRBV6-3
TGTGCCAGCAGTCCTCCCTCACACGGAGACAATGAGCAGTTCTTC CASSPPSHGDNEQFF - TRBJ2-1 15 few TRBV27
TGTGCCAGCAGGAGGGGGGACAGTCCTTACAATGAGCAGTTCTTC CASRRGDSPYNEQFF - TRBJ2-1 15 - TRBV2
TGTGCCAGCACCCTTCTGGTGACTGAAGCTTTCTTT CASTLLVTEAFF - TRBJ1-1 12 few TRBV7-9
TGTGCCAGCAGCAATTCTGACAGTGCGGGTCAGCCCCAGCATTTT CASSNSDSAGQPQHF - TRBJ1-5 15 - TRBV7-8
TGTGCCAGCAGCCGAAAGTTTGGGACTGAAGCTTTCTTT CASSRKFGTEAFF - TRBJ1-1 13 - TRBV12-3/TRBV12-4
TGTGCCAGCAGTGAACCGGGACTCTTGAACACTGAAGCTTTCTTT CASSEPGLLNTEAFF - TRBJ1-1 15 - TRBV25-1
TGCGCCAGCAGCTTAGGAGGGAGGAACACCGGGGAGCTGTTTTTT CASSLGGRNTGELFF - TRBJ2-2 15 - TRBV5-1
TGTGCCAGCAGGTCCGGGACAGGATTTTACAATGAGCAGTTCTTC CASRSGTGFYNEQFF TRBD1 TRBJ2-1 15 - TRBV27
TGTGCCAGCAGGCTTAGACAGGGTGAAAATTCACCCCTCCACTTT CASRLRQGENSPLHF TRBD1 TRBJ1-6 15 once TRBV27
TGTGCCAGCTCACCACTTCGTTGGGCAGAGAACACTGAAGCTTTCTTT CASSPLRWAENTEAFF - TRBJ1-1 16 - TRBV18